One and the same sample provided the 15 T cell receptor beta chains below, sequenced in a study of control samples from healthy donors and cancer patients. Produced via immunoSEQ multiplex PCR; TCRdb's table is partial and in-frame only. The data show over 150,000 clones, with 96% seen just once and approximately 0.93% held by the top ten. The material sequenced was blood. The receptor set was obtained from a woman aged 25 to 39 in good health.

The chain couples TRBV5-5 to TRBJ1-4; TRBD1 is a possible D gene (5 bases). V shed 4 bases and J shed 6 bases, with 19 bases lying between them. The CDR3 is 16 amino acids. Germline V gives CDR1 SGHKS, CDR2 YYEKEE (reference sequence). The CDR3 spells CASSLTGTPVHEKLFF. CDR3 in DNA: TGTGCCAGCAGCCTGACCGGGACCCCGGTGCATGAAAAACTGTTTTTT. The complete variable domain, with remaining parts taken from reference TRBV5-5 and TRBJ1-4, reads DAGVTQSPTHLIKTRGQQVTLRCSPISGHKSVSWYQQVLGQGPQFIFQYYEKEERGRGNFPDRFSARQFPNYSSELNVNALLLGDSALYLCASSLTGTPVHEKLFFGSGTQLSVL.

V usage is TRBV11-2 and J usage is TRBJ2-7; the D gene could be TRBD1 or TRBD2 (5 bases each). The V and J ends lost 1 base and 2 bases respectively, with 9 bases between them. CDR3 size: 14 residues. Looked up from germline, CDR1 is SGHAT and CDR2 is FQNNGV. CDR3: CASSLGLGAYEQYF. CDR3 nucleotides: TGTGCCAGCAGCTTAGGCCTGGGGGCCTACGAGCAGTACTTC.

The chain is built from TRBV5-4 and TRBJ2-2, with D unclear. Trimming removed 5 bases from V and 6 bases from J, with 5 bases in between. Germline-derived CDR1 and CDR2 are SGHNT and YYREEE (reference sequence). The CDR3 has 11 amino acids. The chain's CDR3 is CASSGAGELFF. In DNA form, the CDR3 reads TGTGCCAGCAGTGGGGCCGGGGAGCTGTTTTTT.

The CDR3 loop reads CASSVRTGGDEQYF. DNA of the CDR3: TGTGCCAGTAGTGTACGGACAGGTGGCGACGAGCAGTACTTC. The rearrangement links TRBV19 to TRBJ2-7; TRBD1 agrees at 7 bases. The CDR3 contains 14 residues. The V segment lost 5 bases and the J segment 5 bases; nucleotides outside the gene matches: 9. Germline loops: CDR1 LNHDA, CDR2 SQIVND (reference sequence).

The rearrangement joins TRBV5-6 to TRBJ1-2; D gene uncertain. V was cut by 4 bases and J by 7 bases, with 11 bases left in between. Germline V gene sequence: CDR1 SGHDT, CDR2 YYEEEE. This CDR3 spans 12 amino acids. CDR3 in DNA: TGTGCCAGCAGCCTACTTCAGAGTGGCTACACCTTC. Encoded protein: CASSLLQSGYTF. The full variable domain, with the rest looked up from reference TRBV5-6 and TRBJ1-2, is DAGVTQSPTHLIKTRGQQVTLRCSPKSGHDTVSWYQQALGQGPQFIFQYYEEEERQRGNFPDRFSGHQFPNYSSELNVNALLLGDSALYLCASSLLQSGYTFGSGTRLTVV.

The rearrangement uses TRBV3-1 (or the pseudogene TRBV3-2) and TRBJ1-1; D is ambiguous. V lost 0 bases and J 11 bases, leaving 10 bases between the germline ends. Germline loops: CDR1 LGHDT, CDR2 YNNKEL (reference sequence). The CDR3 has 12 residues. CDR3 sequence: CASSQDAREAFF. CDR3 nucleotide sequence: TGTGCCAGCAGCCAAGATGCGCGAGAGGCTTTCTTT.

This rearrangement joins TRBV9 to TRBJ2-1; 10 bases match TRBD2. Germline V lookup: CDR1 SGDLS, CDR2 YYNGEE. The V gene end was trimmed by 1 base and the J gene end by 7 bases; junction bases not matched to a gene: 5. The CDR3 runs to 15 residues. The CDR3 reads CASSVSAGGSNEQFF. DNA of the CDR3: TGTGCCAGCAGCGTATCAGCGGGAGGGTCTAATGAGCAGTTCTTC.

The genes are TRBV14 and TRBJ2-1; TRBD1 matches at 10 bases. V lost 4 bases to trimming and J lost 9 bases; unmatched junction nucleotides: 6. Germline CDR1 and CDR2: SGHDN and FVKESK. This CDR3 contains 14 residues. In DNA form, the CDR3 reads TGTGCCAGCAGCCTCTTAGACAGGGGGCCTGAGCAGTTCTTC. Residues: CASSLLDRGPEQFF. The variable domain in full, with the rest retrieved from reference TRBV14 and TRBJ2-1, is EAGVTQFPSHSVIEKGQTVTLRCDPISGHDNLYWYRRVMGKEIKFLLHFVKESKQDESGMPNNRFLAERTGGTYSTLKVQPAELEDSGVYFCASSLLDRGPEQFFGPGTRLTVL.

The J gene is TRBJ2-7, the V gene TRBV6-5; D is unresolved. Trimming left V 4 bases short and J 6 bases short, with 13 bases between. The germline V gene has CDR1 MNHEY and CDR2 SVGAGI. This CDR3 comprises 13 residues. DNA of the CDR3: TGTGCCAGCAGTTTCCTCGAGGAAAGCGAGCAGTACTTC. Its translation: CASSFLEESEQYF.

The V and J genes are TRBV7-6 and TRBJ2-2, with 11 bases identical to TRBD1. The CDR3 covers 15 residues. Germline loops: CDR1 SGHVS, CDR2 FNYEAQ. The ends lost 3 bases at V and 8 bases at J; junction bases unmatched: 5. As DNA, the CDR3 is TGTGCCAGCAGCTTCTCGGACAGGGGGCTAGGGGAGCTGTTTTTT. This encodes CASSFSDRGLGELFF.

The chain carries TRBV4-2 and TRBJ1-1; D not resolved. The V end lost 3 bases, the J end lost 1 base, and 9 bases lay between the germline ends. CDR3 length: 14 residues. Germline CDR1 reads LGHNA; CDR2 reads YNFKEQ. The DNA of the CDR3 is TGTGCCAGCAGCCATGTTAAAGCGAACACTGAAGCTTTCTTT. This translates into CASSHVKANTEAFF.

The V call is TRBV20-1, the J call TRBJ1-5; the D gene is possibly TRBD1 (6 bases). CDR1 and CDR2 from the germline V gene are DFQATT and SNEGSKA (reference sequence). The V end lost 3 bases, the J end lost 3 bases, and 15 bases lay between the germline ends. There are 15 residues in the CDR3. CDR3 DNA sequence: TGCAGTGCTAGTTCAGGGGAGAGCGCCAATCAGCCCCAGCATTTT. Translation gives CSASSGESANQPQHF.

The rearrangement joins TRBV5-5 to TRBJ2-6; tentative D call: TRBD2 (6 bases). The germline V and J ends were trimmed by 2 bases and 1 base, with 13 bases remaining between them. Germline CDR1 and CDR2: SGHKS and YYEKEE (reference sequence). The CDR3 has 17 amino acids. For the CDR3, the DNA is TGTGCCAGCAGCTTTGGGGACTTTATATCTGGGGCCAACGTCCTGACTTTC. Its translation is CASSFGDFISGANVLTF.

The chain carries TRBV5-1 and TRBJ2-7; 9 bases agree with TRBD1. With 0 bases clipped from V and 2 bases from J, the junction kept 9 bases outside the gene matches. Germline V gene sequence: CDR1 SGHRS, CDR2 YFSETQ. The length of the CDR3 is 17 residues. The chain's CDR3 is CASSLGTGALTPYEQYF. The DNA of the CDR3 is TGCGCCAGCAGCTTGGGGACAGGGGCCTTGACCCCCTACGAGCAGTACTTC. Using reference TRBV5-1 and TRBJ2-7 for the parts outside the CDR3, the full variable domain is KAGVTQTPRYLIKTRGQQVTLSCSPISGHRSVSWYQQTPGQGLQFLFEYFSETQRNKGNFPGRFSGRQFSNSRSEMNVSTLELGDSALYLCASSLGTGALTPYEQYFGPGTRLTVT.

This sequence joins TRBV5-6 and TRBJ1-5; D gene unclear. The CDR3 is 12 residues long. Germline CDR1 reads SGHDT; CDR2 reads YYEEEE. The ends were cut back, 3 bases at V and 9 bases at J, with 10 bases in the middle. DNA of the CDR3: TGTGCCAGCAGCTCACAATCGGGGCCCCAGCATTTT. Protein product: CASSSQSGPQHF.